These T cell receptor beta chains were read from a single sample in a study of T cells after yellow fever vaccination. TCRdb analysed the 5' RACE reads with MiXCR anew, one entry per CDR3 protein. This repertoire shows about 350,000 distinct CDR3 sequences, 12% found once; its top ten account for more than 3%. Material: CD4+ T cells sorted from PBMCs, obtained 15 days after the yellow fever booster vaccination. The receptors were gathered from a man between 18 and 29 years old who received the YFV17D yellow fever vaccine. CDR3s include the opening cysteine and the closing phenylalanine or tryptophan. D genes are given only for firm matches. Clone size, where shown, is once, few, many, or a class for clones that have expanded.

.,TRBJ1-2,.,TRBV5-1,14,CASSLADSNYGYTF,TGCGCCAGCAGCTTGGCCGACAGTAACTATGGCTACACCTTC
few,TRBJ1-6,.,TRBV5-1,15,CASSLNQGGDSPLHF,TGCGCCAGCAGCTTAAACCAGGGAGGGGATTCACCCCTCCACTTT
few,TRBJ2-3,.,TRBV20-1,12,CSVAPAGRAQYF,TGCAGTGTGGCTCCGGCCGGGCGGGCGCAGTATTTT
.,TRBJ2-3,TRBD1,TRBV6-5,15,CASSTTGVRADTQYF,TGTGCCAGCAGTACCACAGGGGTACGGGCAGATACGCAGTATTTT
.,TRBJ1-6,.,TRBV5-1,17,CASSLAGGGSYNSPLHF,TGCGCCAGCAGCTTGGCCGGAGGGGGCTCCTATAATTCACCCCTCCACTTT
many,TRBJ2-7,.,TRBV25-1,13,CATRPTGSYEQYF,TGTGCCACCAGGCCCACAGGGTCCTACGAGCAGTACTTC
few,TRBJ2-1,TRBD2,TRBV7-3,14,CASSFRRGEPEQFF,TGTGCCAGCAGCTTCCGACGGGGGGAGCCTGAGCAGTTCTTC
many,TRBJ2-2,.,TRBV6-5,11,CASRHRRELFF,TGTGCCAGCAGGCACCGTAGGGAGCTGTTTTTT
few,TRBJ1-2,.,TRBV27,14,CASRRSGGGYGYTF,TGTGCCAGCAGGAGGTCTGGCGGCGGCTATGGCTACACCTTC
few,TRBJ1-3,.,TRBV6-1,14,CASTERGGRNTIYF,TGTGCCAGCACCGAACGGGGAGGACGGAACACCATATATTTT
few,TRBJ1-3,.,TRBV7-2,16,CASSLYPERNRHTIYF,TGTGCCAGCAGCTTATACCCGGAGAGGAATCGGCACACCATATATTTT
.,TRBJ1-6,.,TRBV7-9,15,CASSPHGAYNSPLHF,TGTGCCAGCAGCCCTCACGGCGCCTATAATTCACCCCTCCACTTT
.,TRBJ2-5,.,TRBV7-2,15,CASSFNWGGEETQYF,TGTGCCAGCTCCTTTAACTGGGGCGGGGAAGAGACCCAGTACTTC
.,TRBJ2-5,TRBD2,TRBV7-2,16,CASSLGLAGVQETQYF,TGTGCCAGCAGCTTAGGACTAGCGGGGGTTCAAGAGACCCAGTACTTC
.,TRBJ1-5,TRBD1,TRBV7-3,16,CASTLGTGFCNQPQHF,TGTGCCAGCACTTTGGGGACAGGTTTTTGCAATCAGCCCCAGCATTTT
.,TRBJ1-1,.,TRBV6-6,14,CASRARQENTEAFF,TGTGCCAGCAGGGCCAGACAGGAGAACACTGAAGCTTTCTTT
many,TRBJ1-2,.,TRBV5-4,11,CASGANYGYTF,TGTGCCAGTGGGGCCAATTATGGCTACACCTTC
.,TRBJ2-1,TRBD2,TRBV7-2,14,CASRKAGTNREQFF,TGTGCCAGCAGGAAGGCGGGGACTAACAGGGAGCAGTTCTTC
many,TRBJ2-1,TRBD2,TRBV7-9,14,CASPGGVSYNEQFF,TGTGCCAGCCCCGGGGGGGTCTCCTACAATGAGCAGTTCTTC
few,TRBJ2-2,.,TRBV6-1,14,CASISPGITGELFF,TGTGCCAGCATCTCCCCGGGGATCACCGGGGAGCTGTTTTTT